This record covers a single T cell receptor beta chain. Its antigen is not known. Only in-frame clones appear in the TCRdb table, and some are missing; sequencing was by immunoSEQ multiplex PCR. Of about 20,000 clones in the sample, 91% were seen once. The data belong to a study of T cell repertoires and Cas9 in healthy adults. Study as a whole: Multi-effector potency, cytotoxicity and lineage were assessed in SpCas9-reactive CD4 and CD8 T cells. General study results and limits: SpCas9-reactive regulatory T cells reportedly mitigated SpCas9-reactive effector T cells in vitro.

Germline CDR1 reads MNHEY; CDR2 reads SMNVEV (reference sequence). The V end lost 0 bases, the J end lost 0 bases, and 12 bases lay between the germline ends. This CDR3 is 16 amino acids long. What was sequenced was CD4+ effector T cells (CD127+, CD25-, CD137-, CD154-) from PBMCs; culture status not recorded. The clonotype originates from a human donor in good health. V usage is TRBV27 and J usage is TRBJ2-7; D is ambiguous. CDR3 sequence: CASSLSLYVSSYEQYF. For the CDR3, the DNA is TGTGCCAGCAGTTTATCGCTGTACGTGAGCTCCTACGAGCAGTACTTC.